A single sample gave rise to the 21 T cell receptor beta chains below, sequenced in a study of regulatory T cells in long-lasting Graves disease. Investigators prepared the TCR beta libraries by applying iRepertoire HTBI primers and Arm-PCR of CDR3 regions. TCRdb independently ran MiXCR on the multiplex PCR reads; one entry per CDR3 protein. The table lists 430,000 or so distinct CDR3 sequences, under 25% of them singletons, with around an eighth in the top ten. Time point meaning: persistent/refractory GD, antithyroid drugs over 5 years with positive TRAb. With RNA extracted from PBMCs as input, the TCR library was made. Here the sequenced sample was peripheral blood mononuclear cells (PBMCs), taken when the disease was refractory, from a patient treated with antithyroid drugs. The receptors were sampled from a female donor with Graves disease.

A note on this clonotype: Likely a read error: the CDR3 ends without its conserved phenylalanine or tryptophan. CDR3 amino acids: CATSDYVFGGELFS. CDR3 in DNA: TGTGCCACCAGTGATTATGTCTTTGGCGGGGAGCTGTTTTCT. The chain recombines TRBV27 with TRBJ2-2; no reliable D call. This CDR3 region has 14 residues. Germline V gives CDR1 MNHEY, CDR2 SMNVEV (reference sequence).

As for this clonotype: A much bigger clone sits one base away, suggesting this may be a read error. This chain uses TRBV7-3 with TRBJ2-5, with unresolved D. The CDR3 has 14 amino acids. CDR1 and CDR2 (germline): SGHTA, FQGTGA. V was clipped by 5 bases and J by 7 bases, with 17 bases between them. CDR3 loop: CASSIGSGERTQYF. DNA for the CDR3: TGTGCCAGCAGCATAGGGTCAGGAGAACGGACCCAGTACTTC.

The chain employs TRBV5-1 and TRBJ1-1, with D possibly being TRBD1 (6 bases). The germline V gene has CDR1 SGHRS and CDR2 YFSETQ. The V end was cut by 3 bases, the J end by 1 base, with 13 bases between. The CDR3 spans 15 residues. As DNA, the CDR3 is TGCGCCAGCAGCTCACAGGGCCGGGGGAACACTGAAGCTTTCTTT. Protein sequence: CASSSQGRGNTEAFF.

This clonotype was counted at least ten times. The chain joins TRBV28 to TRBJ2-5, with D perhaps matching TRBD2 (6 bases). V shed 6 bases and J shed 1 base, with 12 bases lying between them. Per germline, CDR1 MDHEN and CDR2 SYDVKM. This CDR3 spans 14 amino acids. CDR3 bases: TGTGCCAGCAGCCAAGCGGGCAGCCAAGAGACCCAGTACTTC. Translated, it gives CASSQAGSQETQYF.

This clonotype showed up just a few times. The chain carries TRBV20-1 and TRBJ2-5; 11 nucleotides agree with TRBD2. This CDR3 has 16 amino acids. V was clipped by 0 bases and J by 5 bases; unmatched bases: 8. Per the germline V gene, CDR1 is DFQATT and CDR2 is SNEGSKA (reference sequence). The CDR3 region has the DNA TGCAGTGCTAGAGATTATTGGCTAGCGGGAGGTGAGACCCAGTACTTC. It codes for CSARDYWLAGGETQYF.

The table lists this clonotype with many counts. This chain uses TRBV12-3 or TRBV12-4 with TRBJ2-6; 8 bases align to TRBD1. J gave up 0 bases and V 7 bases, and 17 bases lay outside the gene matches. This CDR3 spans 20 amino acids. The CDR3 DNA reads as TGTGCCAGCACCCCTTTTCCCGGGACAGGAGCTAACTCTGGGGCCAACGTCCTGACTTTC. As protein: CASTPFPGTGANSGANVLTF.

This clonotype appeared a few times. The chain is built from TRBV7-9 and TRBJ2-7; 10 positions match TRBD2. Losses at the gene ends were 5 bases for V and 7 bases for J; bases not matched to a gene: 8. The germline V gene has CDR1 SEHNR and CDR2 FQNEAQ (reference sequence). The CDR3 is 14 residues long. Written as DNA, the CDR3 is TGTGCCAGCAGCCGAGGACTAGCGGCCCCAGAGCAGTACTTC. As protein: CASSRGLAAPEQYF.

Turning to this clonotype: A much larger clone is a single base away; this may be a read error. V is TRBV7-2 and J is TRBJ2-7; maybe TRBD2 (6 bases). CDR1 SGHTA and CDR2 FQGNSA come from the germline V gene. There are 16 residues in the CDR3. The CDR3 here is CASSLTGTPSSYEQHF. In DNA form, the CDR3 reads TGTGCCAGCAGCTTGACCGGGACTCCTAGCTCCTACGAGCAGCACTTC.

This clonotype was seen at least ten times. The rearrangement joins TRBV20-1 to TRBJ2-5, with 10 nucleotides matching TRBD1. Trimming removed 5 bases from V and 4 bases from J; junction bases left unmatched: 7. The CDR3 has 14 amino acids. CDR1 is DFQATT and CDR2 is SNEGSKA in the germline V gene (reference sequence). The chain's CDR3 is CSAPGQGFPETQYF. DNA of the CDR3: TGCAGTGCTCCGGGACAGGGGTTTCCAGAGACCCAGTACTTC.

There are many counts of this clonotype. This chain uses TRBV28 with TRBJ2-2; D might be TRBD1 (6 bases). Germline CDR1 reads MDHEN; CDR2 reads SYDVKM. The CDR3 consists of 16 residues. V was shortened by 5 bases and J by 4 bases, with 17 bases between the two germline ends. Written as DNA, the CDR3 is TGTGCCAGCAGTCCGGGCGACACAGGGAGCACCGGGGAGCTGTTTTTT. Amino acid sequence: CASSPGDTGSTGELFF.

The rearrangement uses TRBV28 and TRBJ2-7, with D unclear. The CDR3 is 14 residues long. V was cut by 2 bases and J by 0 bases, with 8 bases left in between. Per germline, CDR1 MDHEN and CDR2 SYDVKM. DNA for the CDR3: TGTGCCAGCAGTTTAACTCTAGGCTCCTACGAGCAGTACTTC. It codes for CASSLTLGSYEQYF.

The J gene is TRBJ2-7, the V gene TRBV6-2 or TRBV6-3; no clear D gene. Trimming removed 0 bases from V and 7 bases from J, with 7 bases in between. The CDR3 sequence is 12 residues long. Germline assignment: CDR1 MNHEY and CDR2 SVGEGT. CDR3 sequence reads: CASSYSSREQYF. In DNA form, the CDR3 reads TGTGCCAGCAGTTACTCGAGCAGGGAGCAGTACTTC.

The V gene is TRBV4-1, the J gene TRBJ1-1; D unclear. CDR1 and CDR2 from the germline V gene are MGHRA and YSYEKL. The CDR3 is made up of 16 amino acids. With 0 bases removed from V and 4 bases from J, the gap between germline ends came to 15 bases. The CDR3 region is CASSQDRYWKVTEAFF. CDR3 nucleotides: TGCGCCAGCAGCCAAGATCGTTATTGGAAAGTCACTGAAGCTTTCTTT.

This clonotype was observed a few times. With a much larger clone just one base away, this may be a read error. The chain carries TRBV6-2 or TRBV6-3 and TRBJ1-2, with TRBD1 identical over 8 bases. Unmatched junction bases numbered 11, after V lost 5 bases and J lost 6 bases. The CDR3 extends over 15 amino acids. CDR1 is MNHEY and CDR2 is SVGEGT in the germline V gene. The CDR3 loop is CASSDRPRTGNGYTF. The CDR3 nucleotides are TGTGCCAGCAGTGATCGCCCCAGGACAGGGAATGGCTACACCTTC.

This clonotype was recorded at least ten times. The chain couples TRBV3-1 to TRBJ2-7, with D perhaps matching TRBD2 (5 bases). The CDR3 is made up of 15 amino acids. The germline V gene has CDR1 LGHDT and CDR2 YNNKEL (reference sequence). Trimming left V 2 bases short and J 0 bases short, with 11 bases between. The CDR3 bases are TGTGCCAGCAGCCAATTCTCGGGGAGCTCCTACGAGCAGTACTTC. This sequence encodes CASSQFSGSSYEQYF.

The genes are TRBV20-1 and TRBJ1-1; maybe TRBD1 (6 bases). Germline assignment: CDR1 DFQATT and CDR2 SNEGSKA (reference sequence). CDR3 length equals 16 residues. Trimming removed 6 bases from V and 3 bases from J, with 23 bases in between. The CDR3 DNA is TGCAGTGCACACAAAGGGGGGAGAGGGGGAGACACTGAAGCTTTCTTT. Translation: CSAHKGGRGGDTEAFF.

The chain is built from TRBV9 and TRBJ2-7; D not resolved. The germline V gene has CDR1 SGDLS and CDR2 YYNGEE. V lost 3 bases, J lost 2 bases, and 12 bases lay in between. The CDR3 consists of 14 residues. The CDR3 loop is CASSASGRPYEQYF. Here the CDR3 DNA reads TGTGCCAGCAGCGCCTCCGGGCGGCCCTACGAGCAGTACTTC.

Comments on this clonotype: This could be a read error, since a much larger clone is one nucleotide away. The CDR3 is CASSLGGSQIFGQYF. DNA of the CDR3: TGTGCCAGCAGTTTAGGGGGGTCCCAGATTTTTGGGCAGTACTTC. The J gene is TRBJ2-7, the V gene TRBV28, with a tentative D call TRBD2 (6 bases). Germline V CDR1 and CDR2: MDHEN, SYDVKM. The CDR3 covers 15 residues. V gave up 2 bases and J gave up 9 bases, with 20 bases separating them.

The CDR3: CASSHLQGGAYEQYF. The CDR3 DNA follows: TGCGCCAGCAGCCACCTACAGGGGGGAGCCTACGAGCAGTACTTC. V usage is TRBV4-1 and J usage is TRBJ2-7; the match to TRBD1 covers 8 bases. The V gene's germline CDR1 is MGHRA and CDR2 YSYEKL. This CDR3 contains 15 residues. J lost 2 bases, V lost 3 bases, and 6 bases had no gene match.

V and J are TRBV14 and TRBJ2-2; 8 positions match TRBD1. Trimming at V came to 3 bases and at J to 1 base, leaving 4 bases not matched to a gene. CDR3 size: 16 residues. Per the germline V gene, CDR1 is SGHDN and CDR2 is FVKESK. The CDR3 bases are TGTGCCAGCAGCCAGGCCGGGACAGGGAACACCGGGGAGCTGTTTTTT. As protein: CASSQAGTGNTGELFF.

This clonotype was recorded a few times. The V call is TRBV30, the J call TRBJ2-5; TRBD1 matches 8 bases. Per germline, CDR1 GTSNPN and CDR2 SVGIG (reference sequence). Trimming at V came to 3 bases and at J to 7 bases, leaving 10 bases not matched to a gene. The CDR3 has 14 amino acids. CDR3 sequence: CAWRDKPGTGTQYF. The CDR3 DNA reads as TGTGCCTGGAGGGATAAGCCAGGGACAGGGACCCAGTACTTC.